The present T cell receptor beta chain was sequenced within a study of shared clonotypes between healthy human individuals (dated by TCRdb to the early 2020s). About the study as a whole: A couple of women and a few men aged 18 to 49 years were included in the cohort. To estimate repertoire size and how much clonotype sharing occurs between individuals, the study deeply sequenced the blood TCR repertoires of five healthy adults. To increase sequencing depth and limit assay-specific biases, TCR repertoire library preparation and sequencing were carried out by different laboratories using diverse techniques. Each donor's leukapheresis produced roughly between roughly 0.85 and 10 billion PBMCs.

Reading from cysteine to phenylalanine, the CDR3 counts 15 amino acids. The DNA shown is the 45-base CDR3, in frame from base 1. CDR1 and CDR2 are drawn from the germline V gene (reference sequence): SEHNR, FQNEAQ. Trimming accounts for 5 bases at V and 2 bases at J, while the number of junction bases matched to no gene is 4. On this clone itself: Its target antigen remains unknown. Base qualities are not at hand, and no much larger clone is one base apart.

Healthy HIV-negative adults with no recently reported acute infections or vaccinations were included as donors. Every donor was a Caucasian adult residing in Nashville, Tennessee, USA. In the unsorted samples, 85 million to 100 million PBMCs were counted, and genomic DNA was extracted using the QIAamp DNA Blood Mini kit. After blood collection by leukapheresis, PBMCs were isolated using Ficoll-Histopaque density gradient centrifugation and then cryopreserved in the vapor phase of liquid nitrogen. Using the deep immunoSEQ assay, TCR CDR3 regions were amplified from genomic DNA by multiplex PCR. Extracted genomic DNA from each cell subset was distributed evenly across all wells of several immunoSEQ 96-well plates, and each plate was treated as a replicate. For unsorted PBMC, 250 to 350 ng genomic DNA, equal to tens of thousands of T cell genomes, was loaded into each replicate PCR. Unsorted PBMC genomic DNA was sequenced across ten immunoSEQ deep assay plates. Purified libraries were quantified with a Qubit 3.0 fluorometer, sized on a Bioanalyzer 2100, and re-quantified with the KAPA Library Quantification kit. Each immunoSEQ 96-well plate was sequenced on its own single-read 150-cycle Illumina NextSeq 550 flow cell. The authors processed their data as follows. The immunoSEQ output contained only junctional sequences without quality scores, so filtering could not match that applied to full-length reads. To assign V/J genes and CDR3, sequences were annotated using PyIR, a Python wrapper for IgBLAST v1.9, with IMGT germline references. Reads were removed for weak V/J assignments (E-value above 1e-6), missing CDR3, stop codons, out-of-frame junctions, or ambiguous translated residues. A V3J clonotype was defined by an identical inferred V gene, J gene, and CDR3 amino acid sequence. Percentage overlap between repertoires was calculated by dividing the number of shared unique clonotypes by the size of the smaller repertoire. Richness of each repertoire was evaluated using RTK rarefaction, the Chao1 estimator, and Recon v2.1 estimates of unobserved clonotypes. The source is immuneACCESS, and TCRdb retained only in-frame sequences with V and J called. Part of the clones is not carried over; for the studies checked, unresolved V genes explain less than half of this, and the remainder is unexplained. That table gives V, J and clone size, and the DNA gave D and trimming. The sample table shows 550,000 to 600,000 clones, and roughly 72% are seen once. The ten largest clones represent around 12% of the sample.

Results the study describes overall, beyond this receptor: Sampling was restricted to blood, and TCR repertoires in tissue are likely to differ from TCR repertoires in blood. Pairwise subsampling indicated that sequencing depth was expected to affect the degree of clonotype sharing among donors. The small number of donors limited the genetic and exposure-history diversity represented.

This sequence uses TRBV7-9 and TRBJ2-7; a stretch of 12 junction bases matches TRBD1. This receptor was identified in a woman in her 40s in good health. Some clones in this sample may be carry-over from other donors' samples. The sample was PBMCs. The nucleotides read TGTGCCAGCAGCCAGGGGACAGGGGGCCCCTACGAGCAGTACTTC. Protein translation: CASSQGTGGPYEQYF.